Listed below are T cell receptor beta chains from one sample, sequenced in a study of T-cell reconstitution after alpha-beta-depleted transplantation in children. One entry per CDR3 protein, called by TCRdb with MiXCR from the PCR reads. This table holds about 540,000 distinct CDR3 sequences, around 17% found once. Sequences were derived from PBMCs from the stem cell graft donor, sampled from the stem cell graft. Receptors originate from a human donor who donated a stem cell graft to a child with acute lymphoblastic leukemia. Both conserved end residues are part of each CDR3. D genes are given only for firm matches. Clone size, where shown, is once, few, many, or a class for clones that have expanded.

J gene | D gene | V gene | clone size | CDR3 DNA | CDR3 protein
TRBJ2-2 | NA | TRBV4-1 | NA | TGCGCCAGCAGCCAAGATCCCCCTTTCGCCGGGGAGCTGTTTTTT | CASSQDPPFAGELFF
TRBJ2-5 | TRBD1 | TRBV12-3/TRBV12-4 | NA | TGTGCCAGCAGAGGACAGGGGAAGACCCAGTACTTC | CASRGQGKTQYF
TRBJ1-6 | NA | TRBV6-5 | few | TGTGCCAGCAGTTACGGACAGAATAATTCACCCCTCCACTTT | CASSYGQNNSPLHF
TRBJ2-7 | TRBD2 | TRBV6-1 | NA | TGTGCCAGCAGCGTACGGGGGGTATTTACCTACGAGCAGTACTTC | CASSVRGVFTYEQYF
TRBJ2-7 | NA | TRBV12-5 | NA | TGTGCTAGTGGAAACCCAGGGGACTACGAGCAGTACTTC | CASGNPGDYEQYF
TRBJ2-3 | TRBD2 | TRBV7-9 | NA | TGTGCCAGCATCTCCGGGACTAGCGGGAGGGTTTTGGATACGCAGTATTTT | CASISGTSGRVLDTQYF
TRBJ2-7 | TRBD2 | TRBV13 | NA | TGTGCCAGCAGCCTACTGGGGGACTATAGACCCTACGAGCAGTACTTC | CASSLLGDYRPYEQYF
TRBJ2-1 | TRBD2 | TRBV20-1 | NA | TGCAGTGCTAGTCGGACTAGCGGGAGGAGCTCCTACAATGAGCAGTTCTTC | CSASRTSGRSSYNEQFF
TRBJ1-1 | NA | TRBV29-1 | few | TGCAGCGTTGAACACCTGGCTACAAGGGTTGAAGCTTTCTTT | CSVEHLATRVEAFF
TRBJ2-7 | NA | TRBV18 | NA | TGTGCCAGCTCACCACCGAGGAGTCCCAACTACGAGCAGTACTTC | CASSPPRSPNYEQYF
TRBJ2-1 | TRBD2 | TRBV7-9 | NA | TGTGCCAGCAGCTCAGGGCGGCTAGCGGAAAATGAGCAGTTCTTC | CASSSGRLAENEQFF